This T cell receptor beta chain comes out of a study of identical twins. Study observations and caveats: Out-of-frame beta sequences exhibited a weaker degree of excess twin sharing.

Healthy Caucasians, and only they, were the donors. The junction had 15 bases not matched to a gene; V was cut back by 6 bases and J by 6 bases. Germline values: CDR1 SQVTM, CDR2 ANQGSEA. The CDR3 totals 16 residues. TCRdb re-called the 5' RACE reads with MiXCR, one entry per CDR3 protein. This sample has hundreds of thousands of distinct CDR3 sequences, with approximately 13% found just once. This clonotype has only a few counts. What it binds is not known. Separately, the same data were catalogued under a study of yellow fever vaccine responses in identical twins. This second study says: Twins' T cell vaccine responses reportedly looked partly convergent, partly personalized.

The origin of this receptor is a woman aged 18-29 years in good health. The sample comprised PBMCs. This sequence joins TRBV29-1 and TRBJ2-1; TRBD1 matches at 9 bases. The CDR3 here is CSVAEDRGPGRNEQFF. CDR3 nucleotides: TGCAGCGTCGCTGAGGACAGGGGCCCAGGCCGCAATGAGCAGTTCTTC.